This is a list of T cell receptor beta chains from one sample in a study of spatial heterogeneity in lung cancer. Each CDR3 protein gets one entry after TCRdb re-called the 5' RACE reads with MiXCR. The table includes about 86,000 distinct CDR3 sequences, roughly 12% detected once. This specimen was PBMCs, taken at surgery. The receptors stem from a male donor with early-stage non-small cell lung cancer. The conserved cysteine and the conserved F or W are not part of the CDR3 here. A D gene is named only where the DNA matches it firmly.

d_call j_call v_call cdr3_aa
- TRBJ2-7 TRBV2 ASSEYGGQY
- TRBJ1-6 TRBV2 ASSETKVNSPLH
- TRBJ1-2 TRBV12-3/TRBV12-4 ASSPRTESYGYT
- TRBJ2-1 TRBV20-1 SAPRAEGPYNEQF
TRBD1 TRBJ2-7 TRBV20-1 SASAGTGGYEQY
- TRBJ1-4 TRBV6-2/TRBV6-3 ASSWTVSTNEKLF
TRBD1 TRBJ1-6 TRBV7-9 ASSLGDRGPVGSPLH
- TRBJ2-5 TRBV29-1 SVAPVAQETQY
- TRBJ2-2 TRBV7-9 ASSFRVNGELF
TRBD2 TRBJ2-1 TRBV4-1 ASSPMSSGSLGGYNEQF
TRBD1 TRBJ1-1 TRBV29-1 SVSFTGAVERTVAF